This T cell receptor (beta chain) originates from a study of PD-L1 blockade in urothelial cancer. Study at large: Patients' prior chemotherapy regimens numbered 0 to 3. At 3 weeks after treatment start (second dose) and again at 6 weeks, blood was analyzed. The study, taken as a whole, reports: Pretreatment clonality of the blood TCR repertoire below the median was predictive of superior survival.

The CDR3 covers 15 residues. Germline V gene data show CDR1 as MNHEY and CDR2 as SVGAGI. As for time point: peripheral blood 6 weeks after treatment start. As concerns this clone: The antigen remains undetermined. The junction does not match germline at one end; this may be a read error.

Each PCR received spiked synthetic TCR analog templates. The table came from immunoSEQ multiplex PCR; TCRdb's copy has only in-frame clones and leaves some out. The sample consists of 20,000 to 25,000 clones, approximately 81% of them appearing once. The V call is TRBV6-5, the J call TRBJ1-2, with D perhaps matching TRBD1 (6 bases). The material sequenced was PBMCs, taken around atezolizumab (anti-PD-L1) treatment. The clonotype was recovered from a man aged 65-85 years with urothelial cancer. The CDR3 nucleotides are TGTGCCAGCAGTAACTCCATTATACAGGGCAGTGGCTACACCTTC. It is translated as CASSNSIIQGSGYTF.